This TCR beta chain is from a study of metastatic and nonmetastatic thyroid tumors. Study details: From malignant and benign thyroid patients, repertoires in blood and in tumor or nodule tissue were compared. Study-level findings and limits: Patients with malignant thyroid tumors reportedly had significantly higher TCR beta diversity than those with benign nodules, in blood and tumor.

Trimming took 2 bases from V and 6 from J, leaving 13 bases between them. This CDR3 has 14 amino acids. Germline CDR1 and CDR2: ENHRY and SYGVKD. This clone counts as medium-sized. Antigen unknown. In the authors' methods: Across clinicopathological groups, CDR3 differences served as the basis for building a distant-metastasis classifier for papillary thyroid cancer. With MiXCR, TCRdb reprocessed the PCR reads. TCRdb's processing, not the study's, gives the V and J calls here. The repertoire holds some 13,000 clones, with 20% to 25% as singletons. Ahead of thyroid surgery, no patient had received treatment of any kind.

This sequence was found in a female donor with papillary thyroid cancer or a benign thyroid nodule (not recorded which). Some clones in this sample may be carry-over from other donors' samples. Sequenced input: adjacent normal tissue. V is TRBV10-3 and J is TRBJ1-2; maybe TRBD1 (5 bases). In DNA, the CDR3 is TGTGCCATCAGTGAGGGGGTAGGGGTCGATGGCTACACCTTC. Translation gives CAISEGVGVDGYTF.